These T cell receptor beta chains were read from a single sample in a study of T cell responses to AZD1222 COVID-19 vaccine. Method: immunoSEQ multiplex PCR; TCRdb's copy keeps in-frame clones and lacks some. The sample shows around 97,000 clones, over 70% of them seen only once. Sequenced material: peripheral blood, taken on day 0 of AZD1222 vaccination. These TCRs come from an adult in good health. Both conserved end residues are part of each CDR3. The order of the fields is J gene, D gene, clone size, V gene, CDR3 DNA, CDR3 protein. D genes are given only for firm matches. Clone size is shown for a subset of rows, as once, few, many or a class of expanded clone.

TRBJ2-5,.,.,TRBV7-2,TGTGCCAGCAGCTTAGTGGCCAGGGGTTCAGAGACCCAGTACTTC,CASSLVARGSETQYF
TRBJ1-2,.,.,TRBV11-1,TGTGCCAGCAGCTTAGCGGTTACGTATGGCTACACCTTC,CASSLAVTYGYTF
TRBJ1-1,.,.,TRBV19,TGTGCCAGTACACTGGGGGAGTTGGGTGAAGCTTTCTTT,CASTLGELGEAFF
TRBJ2-2,.,.,TRBV24-1,TGTGCCACCAGTGATGAAGGCCTCGATCACACCGGGGAGCTGTTTTTT,CATSDEGLDHTGELFF
TRBJ1-2,.,.,TRBV3-1/TRBV3-2,TGTGCCAGCAGCCAAGAAGGGGCAGGTGGCTACACCTTC,CASSQEGAGGYTF
TRBJ1-1,.,.,TRBV29-1,TGCAGCGTTGAAGTGATCGCCGGACCGGTGGAGGCTTTCTTT,CSVEVIAGPVEAFF
TRBJ2-3,TRBD2,.,TRBV7-8,TGTGCCAGCAGATTCATGCGTGTAGCGGGGGCATCATCCAGCACAGATACGCAGTATTTT,CASRFMRVAGASSSTDTQYF
TRBJ1-6,.,.,TRBV18,TGTGCCAGCTCACCAGGGGAGCGTGATTCACCCCTCCACTTT,CASSPGERDSPLHF
TRBJ2-7,.,.,TRBV11-2,TGTGCCAGCAGCCCGGCGGACTTCTCCGAGCAGTACTTC,CASSPADFSEQYF
TRBJ2-1,.,.,TRBV9,TGTGCCAGCACCCCGACAGGCCACCTCAACGATGAGCAGTTCTTC,CASTPTGHLNDEQFF
TRBJ1-5,.,.,TRBV24-1,TGTGCCACCAGTGAGGCTGCGGGACCCTCAGGTCGTAGCAATCAGCCCCAGCATTTT,CATSEAAGPSGRSNQPQHF
TRBJ1-1,.,.,TRBV7-2,TGTGCCAGCAGCTTAGGGGGCGGGGGCGGTGGCGCTTTCTTT,CASSLGGGGGGAFF
TRBJ2-2,TRBD2,.,TRBV7-2,TGTGCCAGCAGCCCGGGGACTAGCGGCGGGGAGCTGTTTTTT,CASSPGTSGGELFF
TRBJ2-7,.,.,TRBV30,TGTGCCTGGAGTCGGGGAGGGACAGGCACCTACGAGCAGTACTTC,CAWSRGGTGTYEQYF
TRBJ1-3,.,.,TRBV19,TGTGCCAGTAGTTCCGATGGGCAATACACCATATATTTT,CASSSDGQYTIYF
TRBJ2-3,.,.,TRBV5-5,TGTGCCAGCAGCTTGCGGTCAGGGAGCACAGATACGCAGTATTTT,CASSLRSGSTDTQYF
TRBJ1-2,TRBD1,.,TRBV9,TGTGCCAGCAGCCCCCCCGGGACAGGGGGCGTGCTGCATGGCTACACCTTC,CASSPPGTGGVLHGYTF
TRBJ2-5,TRBD2,once,TRBV6-5,TGTGCCAGCGGAAACCTAGCGGGAGGGGAAGAGACCCAGTACTTC,CASGNLAGGEETQYF
TRBJ1-6,.,.,TRBV3-1/TRBV3-2,TGTGCCAGCAGCCCCGGCCCGACAAGGAATTCACCCCTCCACTTT,CASSPGPTRNSPLHF
TRBJ2-3,.,.,TRBV7-3,TGTGCCAGCAGCCCAGACACAGGGAGAGGGGCAGATACGCAGTATTTT,CASSPDTGRGADTQYF
TRBJ2-7,TRBD1,.,TRBV27,TGTGCCAGCAGTTATGGGACAGGGAACTACGAGCAGTACTTC,CASSYGTGNYEQYF
TRBJ1-3,.,.,TRBV7-9,TGTGCCAGCAGCTTATCAGGGGTCGGAAACACCATATATTTT,CASSLSGVGNTIYF
TRBJ2-7,.,.,TRBV7-7,TGTGCTAGCAGCTTTTTTCTGGGTGGAAAGGACGGCCCCTACGAGCAGTACTTC,CASSFFLGGKDGPYEQYF
TRBJ2-1,TRBD2,.,TRBV3-1/TRBV3-2,TGTGCCAGCAGCCAAGCCCGCGGGGGGGCCTGGGTCAATGAGCAGTTCTTC,CASSQARGGAWVNEQFF
TRBJ1-1,.,.,TRBV9,TGTGCCAGCAGCGCTTCCGGGGCGAACACTGAAGCTTTCTTT,CASSASGANTEAFF
TRBJ2-3,.,.,TRBV7-2,TGTGCCAGCAGCTTATCATCAGGCAGCACAGATACGCAGTATTTT,CASSLSSGSTDTQYF
TRBJ2-3,TRBD2,.,TRBV7-7,TGTGCTAGCAGCTGGGGACTAGCCTCAGATACGCAGTATTTT,CASSWGLASDTQYF
TRBJ1-2,.,.,TRBV29-1,TGCAGCGTTTTAAATTTGGGACGGATCTATGGCTACACCTTC,CSVLNLGRIYGYTF
TRBJ2-1,.,.,TRBV5-1,TGCGCCAGCAACTTATTGGGGAATGAGCAGTTCTTC,CASNLLGNEQFF
TRBJ2-1,TRBD2,few,TRBV28,TGTGCCAGCAGCCGCCGACTAGCGGGAGGGCGCCATGAGCAGTTCTTC,CASSRRLAGGRHEQFF
TRBJ1-3,TRBD1,.,TRBV18,TGTGCCAGCTCACCCTTCCCGGGACAGGGGGCCGGAAACACCATATATTTT,CASSPFPGQGAGNTIYF
TRBJ2-3,TRBD2,.,TRBV19,TGTGCCAGTAGACTACTAGCGGGAGAGGTTGCAGATACGCAGTATTTT,CASRLLAGEVADTQYF
TRBJ1-1,TRBD1,few,TRBV4-1,TGCGCCAGCAGCCAAGCCGGGACAGATCGAGCTTTCTTT,CASSQAGTDRAFF
TRBJ1-2,.,once,TRBV5-1,TGCGCCAGCAGCTGGGGTGGAATTTCGGGTCTAACGGCCTCCTATGGCTACACCTTC,CASSWGGISGLTASYGYTF
TRBJ1-2,.,.,TRBV6-5,TGTGCCAGCAGTTATGGAGGGACTGCCTATGGCTACACCTTC,CASSYGGTAYGYTF
TRBJ1-2,TRBD1,.,TRBV9,TGTGCCAGCAGCCGAATTGACAGGGGTGGCTATGGCTACACCTTC,CASSRIDRGGYGYTF
TRBJ1-2,.,.,TRBV6-5,TGTGCCAGCAGTTACTCTGGGACCTACTATGGCTACACCTTC,CASSYSGTYYGYTF
TRBJ2-5,TRBD1,.,TRBV18,TGTGCCAGCGCGGACAGGGGGCTTCAAGAGACCCAGTACTTC,CASADRGLQETQYF
TRBJ2-7,.,.,TRBV12-3/TRBV12-4,TGTGCCAGCAGTCGTGTGGAGGGCGAGCAGTACTTC,CASSRVEGEQYF
TRBJ1-2,TRBD1,.,TRBV5-1,TGCGCCAGCAGTATAGGGGGCGATGGCTACACCTTC,CASSIGGDGYTF
TRBJ1-2,TRBD1,.,TRBV7-2,TGTGCCAGCAGCTTGGGTCAAGGGGGCGCTGGCTATGGCTACACCTTC,CASSLGQGGAGYGYTF
TRBJ2-2,.,.,TRBV19,TGTGCCAGTAGTAACCCCGGACTTGAGGGAAAGTGGGACACCGGGGAGCTGTTTTTT,CASSNPGLEGKWDTGELFF
TRBJ2-7,TRBD1,.,TRBV19,TGTGCCAGTAGTATAGATCTAACAGGGGGTCCAATCGAGCAGTACTTC,CASSIDLTGGPIEQYF
TRBJ1-1,.,few,TRBV7-2,TGTGCCAGCAGCTTTTGGTATTCGAACACTGAAGCTTTCTTT,CASSFWYSNTEAFF
TRBJ1-2,.,once,TRBV7-3,TGTGCCAGCAGCGCTGGGGATGGTGGCTACACCTTC,CASSAGDGGYTF